Listed here are 2 T cell receptor beta chains from one sample, sequenced in a study of T cell repertoires in cytomegalovirus infection. TCRdb redid the calling of the reads with MiXCR, one entry per CDR3 protein. This table has around 300,000 distinct CDR3 sequences, approximately 25% appearing once. Antigen specificity for these receptors is unknown. The sequenced sample was cultured PBMCs, obtained from culture after CMV antigen stimulation. These receptors all come from a human donor in good health (CMV status not recorded). Some clones in this sample may be carry-over from other donors' samples.

V and J are TRBV6-5 and TRBJ1-6; TRBD1 agrees at 7 bases. After removal of 2 bases from V and 10 bases from J, the junction contained 14 bases not matched to a gene. Per the germline V gene, CDR1 is MNHEY and CDR2 is SVGAGI. The CDR3 loop spans 17 amino acids. The CDR3: CASSYEGARAAVSPLHF. Here the CDR3 DNA reads TGTGCCAGCAGTTACGAGGGGGCCCGGGCAGCGGTCTCACCCCTCCACTTT.

In its sample, this clonotype was seen many times. The V call is TRBV7-2, the J call TRBJ2-7, with 15 bases fitting TRBD2. Germline trimming cut 5 bases from V and 7 bases from J; bases unmatched to any gene: 12. There are 17 residues in the CDR3. CDR1 and CDR2 from the germline V gene are SGHTA and FQGNSA. The CDR3 is CASSRGLAGGTYQEQYF. The CDR3 DNA follows: TGTGCCAGCAGCAGGGGACTAGCGGGAGGAACCTATCAGGAGCAGTACTTC.